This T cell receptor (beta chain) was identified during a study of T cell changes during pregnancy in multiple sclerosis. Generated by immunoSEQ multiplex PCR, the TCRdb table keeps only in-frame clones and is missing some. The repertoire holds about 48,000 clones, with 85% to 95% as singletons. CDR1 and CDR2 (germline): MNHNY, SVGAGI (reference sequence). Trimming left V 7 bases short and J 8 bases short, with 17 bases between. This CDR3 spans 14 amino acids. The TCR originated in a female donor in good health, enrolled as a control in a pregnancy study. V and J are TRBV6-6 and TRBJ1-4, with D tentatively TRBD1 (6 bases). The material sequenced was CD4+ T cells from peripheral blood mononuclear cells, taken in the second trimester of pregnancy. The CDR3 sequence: CASTKTGLGEKLFF. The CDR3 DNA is TGTGCCAGCACCAAGACAGGACTTGGAGAAAAACTGTTTTTT.